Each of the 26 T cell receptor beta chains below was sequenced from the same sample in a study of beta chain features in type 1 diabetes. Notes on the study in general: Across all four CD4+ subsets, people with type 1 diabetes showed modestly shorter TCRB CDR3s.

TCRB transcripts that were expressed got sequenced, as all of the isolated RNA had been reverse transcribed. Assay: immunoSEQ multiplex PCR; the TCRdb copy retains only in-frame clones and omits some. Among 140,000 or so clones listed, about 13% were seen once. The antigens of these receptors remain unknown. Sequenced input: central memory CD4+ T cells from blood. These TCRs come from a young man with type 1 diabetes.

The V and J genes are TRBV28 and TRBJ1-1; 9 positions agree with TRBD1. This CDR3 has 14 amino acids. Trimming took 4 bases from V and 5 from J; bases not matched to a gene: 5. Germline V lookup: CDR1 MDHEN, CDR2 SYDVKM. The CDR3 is CASSSGTGMTEAFF. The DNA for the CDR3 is TGTGCCAGCAGTTCGGGGACAGGGATGACTGAAGCTTTCTTT. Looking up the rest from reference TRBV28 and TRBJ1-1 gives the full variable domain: DVKVTQSSRYLVKRTGEKVFLECVQDMDHENMFWYRQDPGLGLRLIYFSYDVKMKEKGDIPEGYSVSREKKERFSLILESASTNQTSMYLCASSSGTGMTEAFFGQGTRLTVV.

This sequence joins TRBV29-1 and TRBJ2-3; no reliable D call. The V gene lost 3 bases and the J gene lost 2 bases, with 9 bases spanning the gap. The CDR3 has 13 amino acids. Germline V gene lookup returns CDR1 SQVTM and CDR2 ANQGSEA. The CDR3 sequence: CSVEAQNTDTQYF. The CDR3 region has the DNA TGCAGCGTTGAGGCACAGAACACAGATACGCAGTATTTT.

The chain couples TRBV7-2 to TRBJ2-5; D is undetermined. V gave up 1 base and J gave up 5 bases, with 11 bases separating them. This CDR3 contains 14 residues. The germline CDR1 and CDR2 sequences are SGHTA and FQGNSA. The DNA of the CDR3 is TGTGCCAGCAGCTTAGGGCTTAGTGGGGAGACCCAGTACTTC. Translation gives CASSLGLSGETQYF.

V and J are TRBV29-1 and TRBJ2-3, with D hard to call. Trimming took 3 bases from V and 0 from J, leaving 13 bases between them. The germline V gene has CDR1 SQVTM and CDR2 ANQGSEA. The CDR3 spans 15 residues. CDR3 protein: CSVEGSATSTDTQYF. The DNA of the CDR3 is TGCAGCGTTGAGGGTTCGGCAACTAGCACAGATACGCAGTATTTT.

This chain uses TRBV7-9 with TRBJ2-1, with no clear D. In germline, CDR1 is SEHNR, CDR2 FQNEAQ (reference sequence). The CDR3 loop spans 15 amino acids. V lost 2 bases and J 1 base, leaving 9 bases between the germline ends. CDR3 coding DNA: TGTGCCAGCAGCTTAAGAGGTTCATCCTACAATGAGCAGTTCTTC. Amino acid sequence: CASSLRGSSYNEQFF.

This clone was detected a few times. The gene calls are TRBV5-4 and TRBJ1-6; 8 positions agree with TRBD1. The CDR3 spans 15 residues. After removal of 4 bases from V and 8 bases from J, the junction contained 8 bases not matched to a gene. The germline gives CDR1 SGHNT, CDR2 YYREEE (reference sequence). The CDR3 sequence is CASSKDRVLDSPLHF. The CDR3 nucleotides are TGTGCCAGCAGCAAGGACAGGGTGTTGGATTCACCCCTCCACTTT.

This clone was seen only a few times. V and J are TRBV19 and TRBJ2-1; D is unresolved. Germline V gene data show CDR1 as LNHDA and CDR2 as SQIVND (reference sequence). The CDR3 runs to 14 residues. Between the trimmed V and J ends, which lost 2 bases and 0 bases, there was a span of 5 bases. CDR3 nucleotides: TGTGCCAGTAGTATATCTAGCTCCTACAATGAGCAGTTCTTC. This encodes CASSISSSYNEQFF.

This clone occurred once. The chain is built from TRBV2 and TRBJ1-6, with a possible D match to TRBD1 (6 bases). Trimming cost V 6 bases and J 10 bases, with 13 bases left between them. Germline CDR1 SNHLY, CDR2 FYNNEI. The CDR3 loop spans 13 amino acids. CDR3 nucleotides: TGTGCCAGCAGCGCTACAGGGAGCTCACCCCTCCACTTT. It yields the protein CASSATGSSPLHF.

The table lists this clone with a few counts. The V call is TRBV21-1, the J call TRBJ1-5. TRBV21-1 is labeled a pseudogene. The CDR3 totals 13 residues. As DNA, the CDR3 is TGTGCCAGCAGCAAAGGGGGCAATCAGCCCCAGCATTTT. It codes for CASSKGGNQPQHF.

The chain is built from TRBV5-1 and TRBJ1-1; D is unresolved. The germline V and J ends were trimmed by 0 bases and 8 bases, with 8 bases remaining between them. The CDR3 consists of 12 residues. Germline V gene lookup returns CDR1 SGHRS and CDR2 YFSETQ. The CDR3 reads CASSLDGREAFF. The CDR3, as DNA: TGCGCCAGCAGCTTGGACGGGAGAGAAGCTTTCTTT.

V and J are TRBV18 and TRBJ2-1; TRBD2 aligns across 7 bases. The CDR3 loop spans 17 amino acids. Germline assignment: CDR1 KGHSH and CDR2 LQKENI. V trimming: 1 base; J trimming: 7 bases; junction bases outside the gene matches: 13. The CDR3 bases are TGTGCCAGCTCACCACTGTTAGCGGGCGGAGCCCTTAATGAGCAGTTCTTC. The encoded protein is CASSPLLAGGALNEQFF.

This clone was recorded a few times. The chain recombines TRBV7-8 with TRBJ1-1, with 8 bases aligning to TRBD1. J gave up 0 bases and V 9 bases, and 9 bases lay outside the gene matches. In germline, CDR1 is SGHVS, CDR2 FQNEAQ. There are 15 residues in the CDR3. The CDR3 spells CASTPQGAMNTEAFF. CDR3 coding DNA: TGTGCCAGTACCCCCCAGGGGGCCATGAACACTGAAGCTTTCTTT.

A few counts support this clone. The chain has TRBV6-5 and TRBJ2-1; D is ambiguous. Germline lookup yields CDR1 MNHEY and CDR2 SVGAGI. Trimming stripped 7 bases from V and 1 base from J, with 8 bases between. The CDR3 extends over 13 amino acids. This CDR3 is CASKDGSYNEQFF. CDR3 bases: TGTGCCAGCAAGGACGGATCCTACAATGAGCAGTTCTTC.

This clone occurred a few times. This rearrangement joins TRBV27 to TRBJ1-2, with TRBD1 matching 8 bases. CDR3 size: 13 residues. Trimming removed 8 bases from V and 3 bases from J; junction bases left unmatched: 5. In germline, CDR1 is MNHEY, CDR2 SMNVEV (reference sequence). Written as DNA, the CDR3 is TGTGCCAGCCCCAAACAGGGGGACTATGGCTACACCTTC. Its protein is CASPKQGDYGYTF.

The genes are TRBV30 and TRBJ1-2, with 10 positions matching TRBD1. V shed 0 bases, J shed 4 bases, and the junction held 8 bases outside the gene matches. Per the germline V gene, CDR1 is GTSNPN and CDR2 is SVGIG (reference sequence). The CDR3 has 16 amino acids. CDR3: CAWSVAGTGASYGYTF. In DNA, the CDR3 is TGTGCCTGGAGTGTCGCCGGGACAGGGGCCAGCTATGGCTACACCTTC. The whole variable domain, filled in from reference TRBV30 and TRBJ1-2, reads SQTIHQWPATLVQPVGSPLSLECTVEGTSNPNLYWYRQAAGRGLQLLFYSVGIGQISSEVPQNLSASRPQDRQFILSSKKLLLSDSGFYLCAWSVAGTGASYGYTFGSGTRLTVV.

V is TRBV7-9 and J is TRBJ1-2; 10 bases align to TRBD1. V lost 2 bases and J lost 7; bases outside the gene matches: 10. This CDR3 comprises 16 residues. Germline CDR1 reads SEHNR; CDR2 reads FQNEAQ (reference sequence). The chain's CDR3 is CASSLRDTGTGAGYTF. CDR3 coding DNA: TGTGCCAGCAGCTTAAGGGATACCGGGACAGGGGCTGGCTACACCTTC.

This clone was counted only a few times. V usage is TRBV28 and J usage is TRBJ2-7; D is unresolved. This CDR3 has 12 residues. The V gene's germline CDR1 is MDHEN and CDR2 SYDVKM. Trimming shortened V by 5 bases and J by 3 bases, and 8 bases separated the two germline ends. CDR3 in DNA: TGTGCCAGCAGTCCCCTTTTCTACGAGCAGTACTTC. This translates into CASSPLFYEQYF.

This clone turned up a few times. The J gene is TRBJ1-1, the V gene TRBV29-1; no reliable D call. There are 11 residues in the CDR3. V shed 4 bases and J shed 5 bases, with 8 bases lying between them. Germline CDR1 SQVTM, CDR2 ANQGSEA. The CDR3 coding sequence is TGCAGCGTTGTATCATGGACTGAAGCTTTCTTT. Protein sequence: CSVVSWTEAFF.

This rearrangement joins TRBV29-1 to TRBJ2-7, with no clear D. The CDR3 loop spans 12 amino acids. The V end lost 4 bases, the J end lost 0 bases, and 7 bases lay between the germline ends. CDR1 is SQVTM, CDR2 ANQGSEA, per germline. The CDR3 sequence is CSVAESSYEQYF. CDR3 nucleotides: TGCAGCGTTGCAGAGAGCTCCTACGAGCAGTACTTC.

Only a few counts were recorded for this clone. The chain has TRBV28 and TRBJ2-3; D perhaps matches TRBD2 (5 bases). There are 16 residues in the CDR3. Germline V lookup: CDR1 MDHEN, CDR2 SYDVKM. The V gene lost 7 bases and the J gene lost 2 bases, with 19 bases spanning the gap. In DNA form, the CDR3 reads TGTGCCAGCATCGCTACTTCGGGGATTGACACAGATACGCAGTATTTT. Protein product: CASIATSGIDTDTQYF.

The CDR3 protein is CASTPLGGLTYNEQFF. The CDR3 bases are TGTGCCAGCACCCCCCTCGGGGGTTTGACCTACAATGAGCAGTTCTTC. V gene TRBV28 combines with J gene TRBJ2-1, with D possibly matching TRBD2 (6 bases). The CDR3 loop spans 16 amino acids. Trimming left V 7 bases short and J 2 bases short, with 18 bases between. Germline CDR1 and CDR2: MDHEN and SYDVKM.

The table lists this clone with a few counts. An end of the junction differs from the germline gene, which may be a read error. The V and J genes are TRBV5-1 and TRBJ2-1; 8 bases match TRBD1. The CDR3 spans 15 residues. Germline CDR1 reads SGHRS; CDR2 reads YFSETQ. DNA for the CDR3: TGCGCCCGCAGCGCGGACAGGGCGGCCTACAATGAGCAGTTCTTC. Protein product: CARSADRAAYNEQFF.

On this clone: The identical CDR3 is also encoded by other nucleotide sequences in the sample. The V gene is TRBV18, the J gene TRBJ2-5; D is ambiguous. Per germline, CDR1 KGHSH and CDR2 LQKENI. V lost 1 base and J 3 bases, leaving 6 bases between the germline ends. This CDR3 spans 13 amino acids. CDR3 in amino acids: CASSPQGKETQYF. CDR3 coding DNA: TGTGCCAGCTCACCACAAGGGAAAGAGACCCAGTACTTC.

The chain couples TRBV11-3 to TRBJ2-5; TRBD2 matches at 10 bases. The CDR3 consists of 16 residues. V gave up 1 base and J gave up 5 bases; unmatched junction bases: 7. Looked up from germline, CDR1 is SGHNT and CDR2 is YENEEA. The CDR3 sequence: CASSLVASGGRETQYF. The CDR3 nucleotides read TGTGCCAGCAGCTTAGTTGCTAGCGGGGGCCGGGAGACCCAGTACTTC.

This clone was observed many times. Here the CDR3 DNA reads TGCAGCGTTGCGGAGACTAGCTCTGGCACAGATACGCAGTATTTT. Residues: CSVAETSSGTDTQYF. The V gene is TRBV29-1, the J gene TRBJ2-3, with 7 bases matching TRBD2. Germline values: CDR1 SQVTM, CDR2 ANQGSEA. The junction had 8 bases not matched to a gene; V was cut back by 4 bases and J by 1 base. The CDR3 contains 15 residues.

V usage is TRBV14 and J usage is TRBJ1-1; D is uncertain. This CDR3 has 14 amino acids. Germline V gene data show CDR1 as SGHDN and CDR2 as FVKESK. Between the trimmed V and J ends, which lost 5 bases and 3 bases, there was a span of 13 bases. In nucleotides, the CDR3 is TGTGCCAGCAGCGACGGCTTTGGGGACACTGAAGCTTTCTTT. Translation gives CASSDGFGDTEAFF.